What follows are 26 T cell receptor beta chains derived from one specimen sequenced in a study of CD4 T cells in relation to SARS-CoV-2 and coronaviruses. Clones were sequenced by immunoSEQ multiplex PCR, and TCRdb holds only the in-frame ones, with some missing. The data contain about 56,000 clones, under 95% of them singletons. The specimen was naive CD4+ T cells from PBMCs. The subset was: naive CD4+ T cells isolated by negative enrichment. The source is an adult with COVID-19.

The chain links TRBV7-9 to TRBJ1-2; D ambiguous. With 2 bases removed from V and 1 base from J, the gap between germline ends came to 5 bases. Germline loops: CDR1 SEHNR, CDR2 FQNEAQ (reference sequence). This CDR3 contains 13 residues. CDR3 sequence reads: CASSLTVNYGYTF. CDR3 DNA: TGTGCCAGCAGCTTAACAGTTAACTATGGCTACACCTTC.

V usage is TRBV7-9 and J usage is TRBJ2-1; 15 bases match TRBD2. This CDR3 has 17 amino acids. From germline, CDR1 is SEHNR and CDR2 FQNEAQ (reference sequence). V shed 0 bases, J shed 9 bases, and the junction held 6 bases outside the gene matches. The CDR3 DNA reads as TGTGCCAGCAGCTTAGCGCCGGGACTAGCGGGAGGTAGTGAGCAGTTCTTC. Amino acid sequence: CASSLAPGLAGGSEQFF.

J is TRBJ1-5 and V is TRBV2, with D perhaps matching TRBD1 (5 bases). The CDR3 has 13 amino acids. CDR1 SNHLY and CDR2 FYNNEI come from the germline V gene. V dropped 7 bases and J dropped 0 bases, with 7 bases sitting between them. CDR3 sequence reads: CASMGDSNQPQHF. For the CDR3, the DNA is TGTGCCAGCATGGGGGATAGCAATCAGCCCCAGCATTTT.

The chain is built from TRBV27 and TRBJ2-4; possibly TRBD1 for D (6 bases). The CDR3 totals 14 residues. CDR1 and CDR2 from the germline V gene are MNHEY and SMNVEV (reference sequence). Trimming took 5 bases from V and 7 from J, leaving 15 bases between them. The DNA for the CDR3 is TGTGCCAGCAGTCCCACAGGGCTAGGGAACATTCAGTACTTC. Translated, it gives CASSPTGLGNIQYF.

The sample holds one count of this clone. CDR3 protein: CAISDLQGTLVGSGTQYF. In DNA, the CDR3 is TGTGCCATCAGTGATCTCCAGGGGACCCTAGTAGGTTCGGGGACCCAGTACTTC. This chain uses TRBV10-3 with TRBJ2-5, with D possibly being TRBD1 (6 bases). The ends were cut back, 3 bases at V and 7 bases at J, with 27 bases in the middle. This CDR3 has 18 residues. Germline CDR1 ENHRY, CDR2 SYGVKD.

The V and J genes are TRBV18 and TRBJ2-5; D might be TRBD1 (5 bases). The CDR3 runs to 13 residues. V lost 3 bases, J lost 4 bases, and 9 bases lay in between. CDR1 KGHSH and CDR2 LQKENI come from the germline V gene. CDR3 region: CASSPGHRETQYF. The CDR3 nucleotides read TGTGCCAGCTCACCCGGACATAGAGAGACCCAGTACTTC.

The chain couples TRBV4-1 to TRBJ2-5; 10 positions match TRBD2. The J segment lost 5 bases and the V segment lost 0 bases, leaving 6 bases of the junction unmatched. Germline loops: CDR1 MGHRA, CDR2 YSYEKL. This CDR3 is 16 amino acids long. The CDR3 region is CASSQDPSGSFETQYF. The CDR3 DNA follows: TGCGCCAGCAGCCAAGACCCTAGCGGGAGCTTTGAGACCCAGTACTTC.

J is TRBJ2-1 and V is TRBV29-1, with 13 nucleotides matching TRBD2. V gave up 1 base and J gave up 0 bases; unmatched junction bases: 3. Germline V gene data show CDR1 as SQVTM and CDR2 as ANQGSEA. CDR3 length: 17 amino acids. Written as DNA, the CDR3 is TGCAGCGTTGAAGGACTAGCGGGAGGACTCTCCTACAATGAGCAGTTCTTC. It yields the protein CSVEGLAGGLSYNEQFF.

The chain combines TRBV6-2 or TRBV6-3 with TRBJ1-1; 7 positions match TRBD1. Germline assignment: CDR1 MNHEY and CDR2 SVGEGT. J gave up 1 base and V 6 bases, and 11 bases lay outside the gene matches. CDR3 length equals 16 residues. The CDR3 loop is CASSLHTGTENTEAFF. The CDR3 DNA follows: TGTGCCAGCAGCCTACATACCGGGACAGAGAACACTGAAGCTTTCTTT.

The genes are TRBV29-1 and TRBJ2-5, with a weak D call TRBD2 (7 bases). The CDR3 runs 12 residues. The V end lost 8 bases, the J end lost 3 bases, and 13 bases lay between the germline ends. Germline values: CDR1 SQVTM, CDR2 ANQGSEA. CDR3 sequence reads: CSLGGLKETQYF. For the CDR3, the DNA is TGCAGCCTCGGGGGGCTAAAAGAGACCCAGTACTTC.

J is TRBJ2-3 and V is TRBV24-1, with D maybe TRBD1 (5 bases). This CDR3 has 15 amino acids. In germline, CDR1 is KGHDR, CDR2 SFDVKD. V dropped 3 bases and J dropped 2 bases, with 11 bases sitting between them. For the CDR3, the DNA is TGTGCCACCAGTGATCGACAGCCCCCCACAGATACGCAGTATTTT. It translates to CATSDRQPPTDTQYF.

This chain uses TRBV30 with TRBJ2-7, with 8 bases fitting TRBD1. V gave up 5 bases and J gave up 7 bases; unmatched junction bases: 7. Per the germline V gene, CDR1 is GTSNPN and CDR2 is SVGIG (reference sequence). CDR3 size: 12 residues. The CDR3 region has the DNA TGTGCCTGGGACTCAGGGGGCCGGGAGCAGTACTTC. As protein: CAWDSGGREQYF.

The chain carries TRBV11-2 and TRBJ2-5; 12 positions match TRBD2. The germline CDR1 and CDR2 sequences are SGHAT and FQNNGV. This CDR3 is built from 16 residues. The J segment lost 4 bases and the V segment lost 2 bases, leaving 5 bases of the junction unmatched. This CDR3 is CASSLSLAGGRETQYF. CDR3 nucleotide sequence: TGTGCCAGCAGCTTATCACTAGCGGGAGGACGAGAGACCCAGTACTTC.

This chain uses TRBV7-8 with TRBJ1-6; the D is unclear. Looked up from germline, CDR1 is SGHVS and CDR2 is FQNEAQ. The germline V and J ends were trimmed by 3 bases and 3 bases, with 9 bases remaining between them. The CDR3 runs to 15 residues. DNA of the CDR3: TGTGCCAGCAGCTTCCGAGGGAGCTATAATTCACCCCTCCACTTT. This sequence encodes CASSFRGSYNSPLHF.

The CDR3 sequence is CATKDSGITGELFF. CDR3 bases: TGTGCCACCAAGGACAGCGGTATCACCGGGGAGCTGTTTTTT. The J gene is TRBJ2-2, the V gene TRBV24-1, with D possibly being TRBD1 (6 bases). Trimming removed 8 bases from V and 4 bases from J, with 13 bases in between. There are 14 residues in the CDR3. Germline V gene data show CDR1 as KGHDR and CDR2 as SFDVKD.

The chain employs TRBV5-8 and TRBJ1-5; no firm D call. CDR1 and CDR2 from the germline V gene are SGHTS and YDEGEE. This CDR3 is 16 amino acids long. V was trimmed by 0 bases and J by 3 bases, leaving 13 bases between them. DNA of the CDR3: TGTGCCAGCAGCTTGGTAGTGGCGTCTTACAATCAGCCCCAGCATTTT. Amino acids: CASSLVVASYNQPQHF.

This clone was recorded a few times. This chain uses TRBV19 with TRBJ1-5; 11 bases map to TRBD1. The CDR3 is 16 residues long. The ends lost 10 bases at V and 0 bases at J; junction bases unmatched: 8. CDR1 LNHDA and CDR2 SQIVND come from the germline V gene (reference sequence). The CDR3 DNA sequence: TGTGCCACCGGGACAGGGGGGAAATATAGCAATCAGCCCCAGCATTTT. This gives the protein CATGTGGKYSNQPQHF. The complete variable domain, with remaining parts taken from reference TRBV19 and TRBJ1-5, reads DGGITQSPKYLFRKEGQNVTLSCEQNLNHDAMYWYRQDPGQGLRLIYYSQIVNDFQKGDIAEGYSVSREKKESFPLTVTSAQKNPTAFYLCATGTGGKYSNQPQHFGDGTRLSIL.

This clone was picked up a small number of times. This chain joins TRBV7-8 and TRBJ2-7, with 7 bases matching TRBD2. The V segment lost 3 bases and the J segment 3 bases; nucleotides outside the gene matches: 8. Germline V gives CDR1 SGHVS, CDR2 FQNEAQ. The CDR3 has 15 residues. The CDR3 region has the DNA TGTGCCAGCAGCTTCGGGCGGGAGAGATTCTACGAGCAGTACTTC. Protein sequence: CASSFGRERFYEQYF.

The rearrangement joins TRBV2 to TRBJ2-7; D remains ambiguous. The CDR3 length is 10 residues. With 6 bases removed from V and 4 bases from J, the gap between germline ends came to 4 bases. Per germline, CDR1 SNHLY and CDR2 FYNNEI. The CDR3, as DNA: TGTGCCAGCAGGGGGTACGAGCAGTACTTC. Translated, it gives CASRGYEQYF. Looking up the rest from reference TRBV2 and TRBJ2-7 gives the full variable domain: EPEVTQTPSHQVTQMGQEVILRCVPISNHLYFYWYRQILGQKVEFLVSFYNNEISEKSEIFDDQFSVERPDGSNFTLKIRSTKLEDSAMYFCASRGYEQYFGPGTRLTVT.

This chain's CDR3 is CASSSPGSGNTIYF. The CDR3 nucleotides read TGTGCCAGCAGTTCGCCAGGCTCTGGAAACACCATATATTTT. The chain carries TRBV6-5 and TRBJ1-3; D is uncertain. The V and J ends lost 4 bases and 0 bases respectively, with 7 bases between them. Germline CDR1 reads MNHEY; CDR2 reads SVGAGI. This CDR3 comprises 14 residues.

J is TRBJ2-1 and V is TRBV5-6, with D uncertain. CDR3 length equals 15 residues. Germline V gene data show CDR1 as SGHDT and CDR2 as YYEEEE. The V end lost 2 bases, the J end lost 3 bases, and 12 bases lay between the germline ends. CDR3 DNA sequence: TGTGCCAGCAGCTTAGCGCCCAGAGGCTACAATGAGCAGTTCTTC. Protein: CASSLAPRGYNEQFF.

V is TRBV2 and J is TRBJ2-3; D call uncertain. Germline V lookup: CDR1 SNHLY, CDR2 FYNNEI. The V and J ends lost 5 bases and 3 bases respectively, with 6 bases between them. This CDR3 comprises 12 residues. CDR3 region: CASSPFTDTQYF. In DNA, the CDR3 is TGTGCCAGCAGTCCATTTACAGATACGCAGTATTTT.

This clone was counted a few times. The V and J genes are TRBV7-9 and TRBJ2-1; D may be TRBD2 (5 bases). This CDR3 contains 13 residues. Germline V gives CDR1 SEHNR, CDR2 FQNEAQ (reference sequence). Trimming shortened V by 5 bases and J by 8 bases, and 13 bases separated the two germline ends. The CDR3 region is CASSKGVEDEQFF. DNA of the CDR3: TGTGCCAGCAGCAAGGGAGTTGAGGATGAGCAGTTCTTC.

The J gene is TRBJ2-7, the V gene TRBV7-2; no reliable D call. From germline, CDR1 is SGHTA and CDR2 FQGNSA. The germline V and J ends were trimmed by 2 bases and 4 bases, with 6 bases remaining between them. CDR3 length: 12 residues. The CDR3 DNA reads TGTGCCAGCAGCTTACTACGGTACGAGCAGTACTTC. Residues: CASSLLRYEQYF.

The CDR3 loop is CSAGTGYHEQYF. CDR3 nucleotide sequence: TGCAGCGCTGGGACAGGGTACCACGAGCAGTACTTC. The chain recombines TRBV29-1 with TRBJ2-7, with 9 bases lining up with TRBD1. The CDR3 length is 12 residues. Germline V CDR1 and CDR2: SQVTM, ANQGSEA. After removal of 7 bases from V and 5 bases from J, the junction contained 6 bases not matched to a gene.

The CDR3 sequence: CASSPIRPSTDTQYF. The CDR3, as DNA: TGTGCCAGTAGTCCAATCCGCCCTAGCACAGATACGCAGTATTTT. J is TRBJ2-3 and V is TRBV19; no firm D call. V was shortened by 5 bases and J by 0 bases, with 12 bases between the two germline ends. This CDR3 has 15 amino acids. Germline loops: CDR1 LNHDA, CDR2 SQIVND (reference sequence).